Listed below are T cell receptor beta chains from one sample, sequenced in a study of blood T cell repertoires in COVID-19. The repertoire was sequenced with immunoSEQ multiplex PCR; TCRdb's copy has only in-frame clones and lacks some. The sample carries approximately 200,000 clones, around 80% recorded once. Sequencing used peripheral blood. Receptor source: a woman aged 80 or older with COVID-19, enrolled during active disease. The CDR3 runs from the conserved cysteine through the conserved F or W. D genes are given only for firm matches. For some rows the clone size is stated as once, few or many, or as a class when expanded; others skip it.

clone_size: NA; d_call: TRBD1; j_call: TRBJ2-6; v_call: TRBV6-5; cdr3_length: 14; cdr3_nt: TGTGCCGTACAGGGGTTGTCGGGGGCCAACGTCCTGACTTTC; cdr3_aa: CAVQGLSGANVLTF
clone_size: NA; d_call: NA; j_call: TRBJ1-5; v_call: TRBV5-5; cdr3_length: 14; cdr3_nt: TGTGCCAGCAGCTTGGAAGGGGGGGACCAGCCCCAGCATTTT; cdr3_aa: CASSLEGGDQPQHF
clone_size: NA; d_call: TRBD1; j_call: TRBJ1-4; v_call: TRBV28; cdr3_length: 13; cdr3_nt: TGTGCCAGCAGTATGACAGGGGGGGAAAAACTGTTTTTT; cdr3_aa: CASSMTGGEKLFF
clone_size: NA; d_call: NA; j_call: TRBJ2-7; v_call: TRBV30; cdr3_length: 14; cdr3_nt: TGTGCCTTACTCAGGGATAATTTGCCGTGGGAGCAGTACTTC; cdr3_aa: CALLRDNLPWEQYF
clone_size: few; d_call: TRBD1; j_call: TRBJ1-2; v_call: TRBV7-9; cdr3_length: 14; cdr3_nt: TGTGCCAGCAGCCCAGGGGACAGCCCCTATGGCTACACCTTC; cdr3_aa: CASSPGDSPYGYTF
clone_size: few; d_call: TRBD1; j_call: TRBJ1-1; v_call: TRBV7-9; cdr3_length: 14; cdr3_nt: TGTGCCAGCCGGACAGGGTCCATGAACACTGAAGCTTTCTTT; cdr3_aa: CASRTGSMNTEAFF
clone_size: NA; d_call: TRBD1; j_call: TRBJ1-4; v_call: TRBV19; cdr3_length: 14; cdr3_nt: TGTGCCAGTAGCGTGACAGGGAATAATGAAAAACTGTTTTTT; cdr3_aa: CASSVTGNNEKLFF
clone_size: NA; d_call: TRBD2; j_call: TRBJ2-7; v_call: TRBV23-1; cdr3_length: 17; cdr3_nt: TGCGCCAGCAGTCCTCGCGGGGGCGGGAGGAGGTTGGGGGAGCAGTACTTC; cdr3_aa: CASSPRGGGRRLGEQYF
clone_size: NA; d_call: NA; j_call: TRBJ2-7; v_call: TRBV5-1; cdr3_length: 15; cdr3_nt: TGCGCCAGCAGCTTTGGGGCAGGGGACCCCTACGAGCAGTACTTC; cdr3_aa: CASSFGAGDPYEQYF
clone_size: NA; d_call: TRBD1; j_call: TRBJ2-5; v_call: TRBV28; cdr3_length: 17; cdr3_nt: TGTGCCAGCAGTATCGGACAGGGGGCTGTTTCGCGAGAGACCCAGTACTTC; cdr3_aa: CASSIGQGAVSRETQYF
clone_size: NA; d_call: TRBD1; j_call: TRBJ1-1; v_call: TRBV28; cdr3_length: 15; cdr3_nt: TGTGCCAGCAGTTGGGGACAGGGCGCTCCGTATGAAGCTTTCTTT; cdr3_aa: CASSWGQGAPYEAFF
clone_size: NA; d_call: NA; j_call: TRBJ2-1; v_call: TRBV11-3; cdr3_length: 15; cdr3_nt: TGTGCCAGCAGCTTAGTGCAGGGGTTAGACAATGAGCAGTTCTTC; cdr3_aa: CASSLVQGLDNEQFF
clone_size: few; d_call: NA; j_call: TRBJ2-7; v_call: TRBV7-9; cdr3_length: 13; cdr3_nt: TGTGCCAGCAGCCCCACGGATGGGGGGGAGCAGTACTTC; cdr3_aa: CASSPTDGGEQYF
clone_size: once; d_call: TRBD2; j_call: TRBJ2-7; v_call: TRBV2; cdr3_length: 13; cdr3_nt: TGTGCCAGCAGTGGGGGACTAGCCTACGAGCAGTACTTC; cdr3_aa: CASSGGLAYEQYF
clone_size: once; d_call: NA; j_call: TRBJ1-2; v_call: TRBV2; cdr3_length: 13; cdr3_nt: TGTGCCAGCAGTGAAGAGACAGACTATGGCTACACCTTC; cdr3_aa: CASSEETDYGYTF
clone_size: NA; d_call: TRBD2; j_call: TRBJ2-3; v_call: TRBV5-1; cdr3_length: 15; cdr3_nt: TGCGCCAGCAGCTGGGCAAGCGGGAGTCCAGATACGCAGTATTTT; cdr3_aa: CASSWASGSPDTQYF
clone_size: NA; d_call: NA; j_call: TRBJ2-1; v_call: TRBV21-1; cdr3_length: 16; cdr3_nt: TGTGCCAGCAGCAAAGAGACGGGAAGCTCCTACAATGAGCAGTTCTTC; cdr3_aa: CASSKETGSSYNEQFF
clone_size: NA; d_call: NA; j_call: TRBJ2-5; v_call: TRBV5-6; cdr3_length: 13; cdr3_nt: TGTGCCAGCAGCCGGGTGGTCCAAGAGACCCAGTACTTC; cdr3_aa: CASSRVVQETQYF
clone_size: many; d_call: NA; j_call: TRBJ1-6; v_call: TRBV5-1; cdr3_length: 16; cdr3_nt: TGCGCCAGCAGCCCATGGGCGGACATCGAGAATTCACCCCTCCACTTT; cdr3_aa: CASSPWADIENSPLHF
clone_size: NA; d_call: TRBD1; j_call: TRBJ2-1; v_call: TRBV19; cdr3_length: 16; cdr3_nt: TGTGCCAGTAGTGCTCCGGGACAGGGGGAGAGAAATGAGCAGTTCTTC; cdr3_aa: CASSAPGQGERNEQFF
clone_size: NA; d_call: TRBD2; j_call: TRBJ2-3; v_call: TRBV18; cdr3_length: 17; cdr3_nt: TGTGCCAGCTCACCCGGACTAGCGGGGGGGAGCACAGATACGCAGTATTTT; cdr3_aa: CASSPGLAGGSTDTQYF
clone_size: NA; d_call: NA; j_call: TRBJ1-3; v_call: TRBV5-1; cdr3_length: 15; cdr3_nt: TGCGCCAGCAGCTTGGACGGGGGCTCTGGAAACACCATATATTTT; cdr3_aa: CASSLDGGSGNTIYF
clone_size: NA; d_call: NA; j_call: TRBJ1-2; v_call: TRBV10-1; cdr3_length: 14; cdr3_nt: TGCGCCAGCAGCGAGTTACGTTGGGGCGGTGGCTACACCTTC; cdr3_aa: CASSELRWGGGYTF
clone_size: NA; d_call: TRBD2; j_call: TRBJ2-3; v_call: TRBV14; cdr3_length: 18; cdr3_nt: TGTGCCAGCAGCCAACATTTCGGGACTAGCGTATTCACAGATACGCAGTATTTT; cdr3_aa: CASSQHFGTSVFTDTQYF
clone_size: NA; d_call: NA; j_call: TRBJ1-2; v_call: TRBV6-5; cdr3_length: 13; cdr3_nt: TGTGCCAGCCGTCCAGGGGCTAGCTATGGCTACACCTTC; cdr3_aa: CASRPGASYGYTF
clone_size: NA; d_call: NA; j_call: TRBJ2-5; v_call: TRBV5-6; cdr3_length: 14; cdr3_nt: TGTGCCAGCAGCTATACAGGGCCCCAAGAGACCCAGTACTTC; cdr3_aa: CASSYTGPQETQYF
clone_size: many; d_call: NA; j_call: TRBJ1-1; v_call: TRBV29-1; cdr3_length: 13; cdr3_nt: TGCAGCGTTGATGAACAGGGTCGGACTGAAGCTTTCTTT; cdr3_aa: CSVDEQGRTEAFF
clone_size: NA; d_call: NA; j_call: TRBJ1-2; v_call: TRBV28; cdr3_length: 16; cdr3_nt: TGTGCCAGCAGTCCACTTACCGACCGTGCGGGAAGGGGCGGATCCTTC; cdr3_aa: CASSPLTDRAGRGGSF
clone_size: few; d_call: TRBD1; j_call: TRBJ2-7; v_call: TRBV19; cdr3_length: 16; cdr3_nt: TGTGCCAGTAGTATAGACCTCTGGGACAGGGGGTACGAGCAGTACTTC; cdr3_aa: CASSIDLWDRGYEQYF